This T cell receptor (beta chain) was sequenced in a study of neurological immune-mediated disorders (dated 2019 in TCRdb). Background for the entire study: Among the approximately 35 multiple sclerosis patients, roughly 31 had relapsing-remitting MS and 3 had secondary progressive MS. The cohort included some 66 subjects: approximately 14 with HAM/TSP, roughly 34 with multiple sclerosis, and 20 healthy controls. The study compared peripheral blood TCR-beta repertoires of HTLV-I-associated myelopathy (HAM/TSP) patients, multiple sclerosis patients and healthy controls using UMI-based sequencing. The approximately 110 TCR-beta libraries included longitudinal samples, technical triplicates and paired sorted CD4+ and CD8+ T-cell subsets alongside PBMC samples.

For unsorted PBMC libraries, 2 million PBMCs were used after storage in RNAlater at -80 degrees C until RNA extraction. The multiple sclerosis patients were enrolled in a US clinical protocol that used magnetic resonance imaging to evaluate disease progression. Peripheral blood underwent Ficoll-Hypaque density gradient centrifugation to isolate PBMCs, which were then cryopreserved in liquid nitrogen. cDNA was synthesized by template-switch 5'RACE using a primer carrying a 10-nucleotide random unique molecular identifier by which each TCR transcript was tagged. Every sequencing run yielded over 170 million TCR-beta sequences covering 15-18 subjects. The RNeasy kit was used to extract total RNA. Using the KAPA Real-time Library Amplification kit, TCR-beta VDJ regions were amplified with primers for the TCR constant region and the 5'RACE anchor. A first PCR added sample indexes and Illumina adaptors, after which a second PCR increased the library yield. After Ampure bead purification, the roughly 650 bp TCR product was size-selected on a 2% E-gel SizeSelection system. Before pooling, libraries had their quality checked on a Bioanalyzer, their concentration measured with Qubit, and their quantity determined with the Kapa Library Quantification kit. Libraries were sequenced paired-end 2 x 150 bp on an Illumina HiSeq 2500. To increase sequence diversity, roughly 24-32% phiX was spiked into each library pool. In the source study's methods: The UMI-based MiGEC pipeline processed quality-filtered reads and removed over 80% of raw TCR sequences during error correction. IMGT germline references were used for aligning VDJ genes, and each clonotype was defined as a unique CDR3 amino acid sequence together with its V-J genes. Clonal expansion, Shannon diversity and CDR3 relatedness (CalcPairwiseDistances, ClusterSamples) were evaluated with VDJtools, and phylogenetic trees were built with CLCbio workbench. Using coefficient-of-variation modelling across technical triplicates, the study counted a clone as expanded if it had at least 8 unique UMIs. TCRdb reanalyzed the raw reads on its own, using fastp at Q25 for trimming and MiXCR for clone calling, and kept in-frame beta chains. Rows matching on CDR3 protein sequence are summarized as one entry with the most common DNA and genes. The V and J calls were not made by the authors but by TCRdb's processing. This sample is represented by roughly 89,000 distinct CDR3 sequences; just over 2.5% of them were singletons. Of the sample, roughly 1.1% is held by the ten largest clones.

This clonotype has at least ten counts. The antigen it recognizes is unknown. Base-call qualities are not available, and no considerably larger clone is one nucleotide away. Taken from the germline V gene, the CDR1 and CDR2 loops are MDHEN and SYDVKM. Cut back by 6 bases and 5 bases, the V and J ends lie 19 bases apart. Measured from the cysteine to the phenylalanine, the CDR3 is 16 residues long. Only the CDR3 region is kept as DNA, spanning 48 bases read in frame from base 1. Study-level results and caveats: The highest TCR clonal expansion was observed in HAM/TSP patients, whereas the lowest was observed in MS patients, even when compared with healthy controls. No identical CDR3 amino acid sequences were found to be shared among expanded clones across subjects, suggesting that TCR-beta repertoires were private in all groups. No association of the MS cluster with clinical or MRI features was observed, and the need for larger cohorts was stated by the authors. Phylogenetic analysis grouped repertoires from 18 of 34 MS patients into a cluster of related CDR3 sequences, suggesting a possible repertoire-level signature.

The sample consisted of PBMCs. The chain employs TRBV28 and TRBJ2-2; the best D guess is TRBD1, with 6 bases matching. The TCR sequence derives from a woman aged 25 to 45 with multiple sclerosis. In nucleotide form, the sequence is TGTGCCAGCAGCTCCACCGGGACACCTAGTACCGGGGAGCTGTTTTTT. It codes for CASSSTGTPSTGELFF. Extended through the reference TRBV28 and TRBJ2-2 proteins, this CDR3 yields the full variable domain: DVKVTQSSRYLVKRTGEKVFLECVQDMDHENMFWYRQDPGLGLRLIYFSYDVKMKEKGDIPEGYSVSREKKERFSLILESASTNQTSMYLCASSSTGTPSTGELFFGEGSRLTVL.